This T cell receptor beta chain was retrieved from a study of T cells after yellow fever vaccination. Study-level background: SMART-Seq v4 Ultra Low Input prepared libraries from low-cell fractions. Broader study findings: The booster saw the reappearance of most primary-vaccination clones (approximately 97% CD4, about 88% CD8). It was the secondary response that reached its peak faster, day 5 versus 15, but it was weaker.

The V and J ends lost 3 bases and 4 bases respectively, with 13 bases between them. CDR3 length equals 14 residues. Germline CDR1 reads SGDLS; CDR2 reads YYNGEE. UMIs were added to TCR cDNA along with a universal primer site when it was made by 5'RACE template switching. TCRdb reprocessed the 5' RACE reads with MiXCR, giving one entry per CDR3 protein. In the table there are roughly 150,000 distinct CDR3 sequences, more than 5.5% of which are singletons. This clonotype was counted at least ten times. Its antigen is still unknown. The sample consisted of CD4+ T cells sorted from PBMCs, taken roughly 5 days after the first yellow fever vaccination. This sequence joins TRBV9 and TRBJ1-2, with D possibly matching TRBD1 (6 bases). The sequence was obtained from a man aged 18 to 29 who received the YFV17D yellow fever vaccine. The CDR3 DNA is TGTGCCAGCAGCGCCGACAGGCCTGGCTATGGCTACACCTTC. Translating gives CASSADRPGYGYTF.